The 8 T cell receptor beta chains listed next were all sequenced from one sample in a study of T cell responses to AZD1222 COVID-19 vaccine (dated by TCRdb to the early 2020s). The library was made by the immunoSEQ multiplex PCR assay. TCRdb re-hosts the immuneACCESS table, in-frame sequences only. Its copies lack some clones; in the studies checked, an unresolved V gene accounts for under half of them, and the cause for the rest is not known. The table for this sample lists 70,000 to 95,000 clones; more than 85% of them were counted only once. Together, the top ten hold more than 7.5% of the sample. In the paper's terms, the time point label means: about 28 days (+/-7) after the second vaccine dose. Source: peripheral blood, taken 28 days after the second AZD1222 dose. All receptors derive from an adult who received the AZD1222 COVID-19 vaccine.

J is TRBJ2-3 and V is TRBV7-8; 9 bases line up with TRBD1. The CDR3 has 15 residues. Germline V gives CDR1 SGHVS, CDR2 FQNEAQ. With 2 bases clipped from V and 3 bases from J, the junction kept 3 bases outside the gene matches. CDR3 sequence (DNA): TGTGCCAGCAGCTTACGCGGGACAGGGACAGATACGCAGTATTTT. Translation: CASSLRGTGTDTQYF.

The V gene is TRBV7-8, the J gene TRBJ2-7; 12 nucleotides align to TRBD2. The CDR3 extends over 15 amino acids. V shed 4 bases, J shed 2 bases, and the junction held 3 bases outside the gene matches. Germline V CDR1 and CDR2: SGHVS, FQNEAQ. The CDR3 sequence is CASSSGLAGPYEQYF. The CDR3 nucleotides are TGTGCCAGCAGCTCGGGACTAGCGGGCCCCTACGAGCAGTACTTC.

This clone was observed once. The chain recombines TRBV15 with TRBJ2-3; no reliable D call. CDR1 is LNHNV, CDR2 YYDKDF, per germline (reference sequence). Trimming pared 5 bases from V and 1 base from J, leaving 7 bases between. The CDR3 is 13 amino acids. The CDR3: CATSLGGTDTQYF. CDR3 sequence (DNA): TGTGCCACCAGCCTTGGCGGCACAGATACGCAGTATTTT.

The sample holds one count of this clone. The V call is TRBV27, the J call TRBJ2-7; D remains unclear. This CDR3 is 14 amino acids long. Germline CDR1 and CDR2: MNHEY and SMNVEV (reference sequence). The V end was cut by 5 bases, the J end by 2 bases, with 13 bases between. The CDR3 loop is CASSPSRDAYEQYF. The CDR3 nucleotides read TGTGCCAGCAGTCCCTCTAGAGACGCCTACGAGCAGTACTTC.

This chain joins TRBV7-9 and TRBJ2-1; TRBD1 agrees at 7 bases. CDR3 size: 15 residues. Germline V CDR1 and CDR2: SEHNR, FQNEAQ (reference sequence). The V and J ends lost 4 bases and 8 bases, in that order; junction bases with no gene match: 11. The CDR3: CASSWDRIPGHEQFF. The CDR3 DNA is TGTGCCAGCAGCTGGGACAGAATACCTGGCCATGAGCAGTTCTTC.

This chain uses TRBV19 with TRBJ2-5; tentative D call: TRBD2 (6 bases). The length of the CDR3 is 16 residues. Germline CDR1 and CDR2: LNHDA and SQIVND (reference sequence). Trimming left V 0 bases short and J 5 bases short, with 16 bases between. The CDR3 DNA follows: TGTGCCAGTAGTATAGATCTCGGAGGGGCTGGGGAGACCCAGTACTTC. Encoded protein: CASSIDLGGAGETQYF.

The chain has TRBV5-1 and TRBJ2-1, with D maybe TRBD2 (7 bases). The CDR3 extends over 14 amino acids. Between the trimmed V and J ends, which lost 6 bases and 7 bases, there was a span of 17 bases. The V gene's germline CDR1 is SGHRS and CDR2 YFSETQ. The CDR3 is CASMVGGGENEQFF. The CDR3 DNA reads TGCGCCAGCATGGTTGGCGGGGGCGAGAATGAGCAGTTCTTC.

V is TRBV5-1 and J is TRBJ2-6; D unclear. Germline assignment: CDR1 SGHRS and CDR2 YFSETQ. Trimming left V 4 bases short and J 0 bases short, with 8 bases between. The CDR3 has 15 residues. The CDR3 loop reads CASSAEGSGANVLTF. In DNA form, the CDR3 reads TGCGCCAGCAGCGCGGAAGGCTCTGGGGCCAACGTCCTGACTTTC. Full variable domain (remainder filled in from reference TRBV5-1 and TRBJ2-6): KAGVTQTPRYLIKTRGQQVTLSCSPISGHRSVSWYQQTPGQGLQFLFEYFSETQRNKGNFPGRFSGRQFSNSRSEMNVSTLELGDSALYLCASSAEGSGANVLTFGAGSRLTVL.